This passage covers 20 T cell receptor beta chains from one sample sequenced in a study of cytomegalovirus exposure and HLA in healthy donors. The PCR ran on 60 Vbeta and 13 Jbeta primers. TCRdb's copy holds only in-frame clones and misses some; the assay was immunoSEQ multiplex PCR. The table lists 100,000 or so clones, 60% to 85% of them singletons, with roughly 5.7% in the top ten. Sequencing was carried out using PBMCs. The receptors here all came from a male donor in good health and CMV-seronegative.

The genes are TRBV2 and TRBJ2-3, with D possibly being TRBD2 (5 bases). Germline CDR1 SNHLY, CDR2 FYNNEI. The V end lost 6 bases, the J end lost 2 bases, and 18 bases lay between the germline ends. The CDR3 is made up of 16 amino acids. This CDR3 reads CASSTNSGLFTDTQYF. In DNA, the CDR3 is TGTGCCAGCAGCACAAACTCCGGACTCTTCACAGATACGCAGTATTTT.

V usage is TRBV19 and J usage is TRBJ2-1; TRBD1 matches 10 bases. This CDR3 is built from 15 residues. Germline trimming cut 4 bases from V and 5 bases from J; bases unmatched to any gene: 5. Looked up from germline, CDR1 is LNHDA and CDR2 is SQIVND (reference sequence). The CDR3: CASSTTGTGDNEQFF. CDR3 nucleotide sequence: TGTGCCAGTAGTACCACCGGGACAGGGGACAATGAGCAGTTCTTC.

V and J are TRBV4-1 and TRBJ2-1; TRBD2 is a possible D gene (6 bases). CDR1 is MGHRA and CDR2 is YSYEKL in the germline V gene. The CDR3 consists of 12 residues. V was trimmed by 4 bases and J by 13 bases, leaving 14 bases between them. As DNA, the CDR3 is TGCGCCAGCAGCCGTATCCGGGACTTTCAGTTCTTC. It yields the protein CASSRIRDFQFF.

The chain combines TRBV11-2 with TRBJ1-1; D possibly corresponds to TRBD1 (6 bases). In germline, CDR1 is SGHAT, CDR2 FQNNGV. The CDR3 runs 15 residues. V was trimmed by 0 bases and J by 5 bases, leaving 13 bases between them. This CDR3 is CASSLEAGVTTEAFF. Written as DNA, the CDR3 is TGTGCCAGCAGCTTAGAAGCAGGGGTGACTACTGAAGCTTTCTTT.

The chain uses TRBV5-4 and TRBJ2-7; 7 nucleotides agree with TRBD2. J gave up 4 bases and V 4 bases, and 11 bases lay outside the gene matches. The CDR3 runs 15 residues. Germline V gives CDR1 SGHNT, CDR2 YYREEE (reference sequence). CDR3 coding DNA: TGTGCCAGCAGCCCCGAGGCGGGAGTTTTGTACGAGCAGTACTTC. Amino acids: CASSPEAGVLYEQYF.

A few counts support this clone. The CDR3 DNA follows: TGTGCCAGCAGCCCAAACGCCGGGACACAGAACACTGAAGCTTTCTTT. It yields the protein CASSPNAGTQNTEAFF. This chain joins TRBV5-4 and TRBJ1-1, with a possible D match to TRBD1 (6 bases). The CDR3 length is 16 residues. CDR1 is SGHNT and CDR2 is YYREEE in the germline V gene (reference sequence). The V and J ends lost 4 bases and 1 base respectively, with 17 bases between them.

The genes are TRBV7-9 and TRBJ2-1; D is ambiguous. In germline, CDR1 is SEHNR, CDR2 FQNEAQ (reference sequence). The CDR3 contains 11 residues. Trimming removed 4 bases from V and 9 bases from J, with 7 bases in between. The CDR3 here is CASSSPVEQFF. The CDR3 nucleotides read TGTGCCAGCAGCTCCCCGGTTGAGCAGTTCTTC.

The chain combines TRBV27 with TRBJ2-7, with D uncertain. CDR1 and CDR2 from the germline V gene are MNHEY and SMNVEV (reference sequence). Between the trimmed V and J ends, which lost 3 bases and 0 bases, there was a span of 12 bases. This CDR3 contains 15 residues. The CDR3 loop reads CASSLRPQSSYEQYF. The CDR3 DNA sequence: TGTGCCAGCAGTTTGAGGCCACAAAGCTCCTACGAGCAGTACTTC.

V and J are TRBV28 and TRBJ2-1; D is unclear. Per the germline V gene, CDR1 is MDHEN and CDR2 is SYDVKM. V lost 1 base to trimming and J lost 6 bases, with 10 bases between them. This CDR3 has 14 residues. CDR3 protein: CASSLFGSFNEQFF. DNA for the CDR3: TGTGCCAGCAGTTTATTCGGTAGCTTCAATGAGCAGTTCTTC.

This chain links TRBV28 with TRBJ2-1, with TRBD2 matching over 8 bases. The CDR3 extends over 18 amino acids. With V trimmed by 5 bases and J by 12 bases, 24 bases remained unmatched. Per the germline V gene, CDR1 is MDHEN and CDR2 is SYDVKM. CDR3 nucleotide sequence: TGTGCCAGCAGTCCCGGATGGCGGGAGGAACCTTACAATGAGCGGCAGTTCTTC. It specifies CASSPGWREEPYNERQFF.

The chain is built from TRBV19 and TRBJ1-2; possible D gene TRBD1, 5 bases. This CDR3 has 13 residues. V lost 9 bases and J lost 5, with 16 bases in between. Germline CDR1 and CDR2: LNHDA and SQIVND (reference sequence). In nucleotides, the CDR3 is TGTGCCAGCGGGGAGAGTGGGGGGTATGGCTACACCTTC. Encoded protein: CASGESGGYGYTF.

V is TRBV7-7 and J is TRBJ2-2; D may be TRBD1 (6 bases). The germline V gene encodes CDR1 SSHAT and CDR2 FNYEAQ (reference sequence). This CDR3 spans 15 amino acids. The CDR3 region has the DNA TGTGCTAGCCGGCCAGACACAGGGAGCACCGGGGAGCTGTTTTTT. It specifies CASRPDTGSTGELFF.

The V gene is TRBV19, the J gene TRBJ1-2, with D tentatively TRBD1 (5 bases). V shed 4 bases and J shed 3 bases, with 18 bases lying between them. Per germline, CDR1 LNHDA and CDR2 SQIVND (reference sequence). The CDR3 extends over 16 amino acids. The CDR3 reads CASSTRLEQGDYGYTF. The CDR3 DNA reads TGTGCCAGTAGTACCCGATTGGAGCAGGGTGACTATGGCTACACCTTC.

The V gene is TRBV4-1, the J gene TRBJ2-1; 10 positions match TRBD2. The germline V gene has CDR1 MGHRA and CDR2 YSYEKL. Losses at the gene ends were 5 bases for V and 4 bases for J; bases not matched to a gene: 11. The CDR3 consists of 17 residues. CDR3 sequence: CASSGTPSGSIYNEQFF. The CDR3 nucleotides are TGCGCCAGCAGCGGAACACCTAGCGGGAGTATTTACAATGAGCAGTTCTTC.

DNA for the CDR3: TGTGCCTGGAGTCCCGGGACAGGGGTTGCAGTGGGAGAGACCCAGTACTTC. It translates to CAWSPGTGVAVGETQYF. This rearrangement joins TRBV30 to TRBJ2-5; the match to TRBD1 covers 10 bases. This CDR3 contains 17 residues. Germline CDR1 and CDR2: GTSNPN and SVGIG (reference sequence). V was clipped by 2 bases and J by 4 bases; unmatched bases: 13.

V is TRBV7-8 and J is TRBJ1-1; 8 nucleotides match TRBD1. This CDR3 contains 18 residues. CDR1 SGHVS and CDR2 FQNEAQ come from the germline V gene. Trimming took 5 bases from V and 1 from J; bases not matched to a gene: 15. CDR3 amino acids: CASSPGQGHPRGNTEAFF. The CDR3 DNA is TGTGCCAGCAGCCCTGGACAGGGACATCCCAGGGGGAACACTGAAGCTTTCTTT.

The gene calls are TRBV7-7 and TRBJ2-1; no definite D call. Trimming left V 2 bases short and J 0 bases short, with 8 bases between. CDR3 length equals 15 residues. Germline V gene lookup returns CDR1 SSHAT and CDR2 FNYEAQ (reference sequence). The CDR3 sequence: CASSLHSTSYNEQFF. Here the CDR3 DNA reads TGTGCCAGCAGCTTACACTCAACCTCCTACAATGAGCAGTTCTTC.

The chain joins TRBV5-1 to TRBJ2-5; a weak D match, TRBD1 (5 bases). The better agreement between TRBJ2-7 and the DNA end casts doubt on the J call. This CDR3 spans 14 amino acids. Germline CDR1 reads SGHRS; CDR2 reads YFSETQ. The CDR3 loop is CASSPDSASYEQYF. The CDR3 DNA reads as TGCGCCAGCAGCCCCGACAGCGCCTCCTACGAGCAGTACTTC.

CDR3 amino acids: CASRTGGDNEQFF. CDR3 DNA: TGTGCCAGCAGGACAGGGGGTGACAATGAGCAGTTCTTC. V gene TRBV28 combines with J gene TRBJ2-1; the match to TRBD1 covers 9 bases. Germline CDR1 and CDR2: MDHEN and SYDVKM. The length of the CDR3 is 13 residues. V was pared by 6 bases and J by 5 bases, with 2 bases of the junction left unmatched.

In regard to this clone: A read error is likely, as this CDR3 ends without the conserved phenylalanine or tryptophan. The CDR3 sequence is CAISVGTHYEQYL. CDR3 sequence (DNA): TGTGCCATCAGTGTCGGGACTCACTACGAGCAGTACCTC. V and J are TRBV10-3 and TRBJ2-7, with a weak D call TRBD2 (6 bases). V lost 4 bases, J lost 3 bases, and 10 bases lay in between. Germline CDR1 and CDR2: ENHRY and SYGVKD. The CDR3 is 13 residues long.